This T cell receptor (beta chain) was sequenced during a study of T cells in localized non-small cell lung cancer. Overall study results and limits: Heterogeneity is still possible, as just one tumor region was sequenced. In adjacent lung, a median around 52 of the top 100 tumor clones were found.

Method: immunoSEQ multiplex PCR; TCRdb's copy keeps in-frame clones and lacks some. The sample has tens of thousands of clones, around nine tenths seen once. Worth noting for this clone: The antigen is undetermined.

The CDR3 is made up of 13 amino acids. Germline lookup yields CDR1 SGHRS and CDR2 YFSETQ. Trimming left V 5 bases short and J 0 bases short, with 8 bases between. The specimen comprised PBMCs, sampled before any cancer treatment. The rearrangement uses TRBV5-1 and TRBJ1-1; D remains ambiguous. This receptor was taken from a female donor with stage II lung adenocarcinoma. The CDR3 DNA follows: TGCGCCAGCAGATACAGCATGAACACTGAAGCTTTCTTT. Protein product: CASRYSMNTEAFF.